Detailed here is one T cell receptor (beta chain). Per the study methods: Using reference gene primer amplification, nucleated cell counts were estimated. The repertoire was sequenced with immunoSEQ multiplex PCR; TCRdb's copy has only in-frame clones and lacks some. Clone size and the V and J calls come from that table; the DNA yielded D and trimming. This repertoire shows some 50,000 clones, about 81% found once; its top ten account for around 4.5%. Germline V gene data show CDR1 as LNHDA and CDR2 as SQIVND (reference sequence). V lost 4 bases and J lost 3, with 10 bases in between. The CDR3 is 13 residues long. This sample was taken from a study of blood T cell repertoires in COVID-19. Study overall: The United States, Italy and Spain provided the acute and convalescent COVID-19 samples.

This clonotype was sampled from a man over 45 with active COVID-19. The genes are TRBV19 and TRBJ2-7, with D maybe TRBD1 (5 bases). The source material was peripheral blood. The CDR3 spells CASSNQGGYEQYF. DNA for the CDR3: TGTGCCAGTAGTAACCAGGGTGGCTACGAGCAGTACTTC. The full variable domain, in which reference TRBV19 and TRBJ2-7 provide the parts outside the CDR3, is DGGITQSPKYLFRKEGQNVTLSCEQNLNHDAMYWYRQDPGQGLRLIYYSQIVNDFQKGDIAEGYSVSREKKESFPLTVTSAQKNPTAFYLCASSNQGGYEQYFGPGTRLTVT.